This T cell receptor beta chain derives from a study of T cells in Graves' hyperthyroidism and ophthalmopathy. RNA transcripts provided the source from which TCR beta CDR3 regions were amplified. First-round RT-PCR with HTBI primers amplified the TCR CDR3 region. TCRdb re-called the multiplex PCR reads with MiXCR, one entry per CDR3 protein. This sample has 200,000 to 300,000 distinct CDR3 sequences, with about 24% found just once. The CDR3 is 12 amino acids. V lost 2 bases to trimming and J lost 5 bases, with 7 bases between them. Germline CDR1 and CDR2: SGHAT and FQNNGV. This clonotype was found many times.

Sequenced input: blood. This TCR was sampled from a woman aged 40 to 55 with Graves' ophthalmopathy. The V and J genes are TRBV11-2 and TRBJ2-7, with D unclear. The CDR3 here is CASSLSVNEQYF. CDR3 nucleotide sequence: TGTGCCAGCAGCTTATCAGTAAACGAGCAGTACTTC. The full variable domain, with the rest looked up from reference TRBV11-2 and TRBJ2-7, is EAGVAQSPRYKIIEKRQSVAFWCNPISGHATLYWYQQILGQGPKLLIQFQNNGVVDDSQLPKDRFSAERLKGVDSTLKIQPAKLEDSAVYLCASSLSVNEQYFGPGTRLTVT.